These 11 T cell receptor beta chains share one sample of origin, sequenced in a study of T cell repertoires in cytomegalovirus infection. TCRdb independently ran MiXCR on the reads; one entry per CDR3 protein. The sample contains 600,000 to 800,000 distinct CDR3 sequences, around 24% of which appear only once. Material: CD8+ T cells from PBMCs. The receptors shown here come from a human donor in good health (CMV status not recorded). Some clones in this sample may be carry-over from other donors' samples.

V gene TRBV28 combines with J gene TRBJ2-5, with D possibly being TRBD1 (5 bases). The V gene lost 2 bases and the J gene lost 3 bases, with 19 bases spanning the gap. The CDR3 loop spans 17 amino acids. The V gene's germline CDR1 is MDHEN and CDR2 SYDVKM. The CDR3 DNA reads TGTGCCAGCAGTTTAGGGGCGGCGGTGGCGTCGAAAGAGACCCAGTACTTC. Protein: CASSLGAAVASKETQYF. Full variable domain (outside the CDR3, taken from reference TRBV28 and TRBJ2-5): DVKVTQSSRYLVKRTGEKVFLECVQDMDHENMFWYRQDPGLGLRLIYFSYDVKMKEKGDIPEGYSVSREKKERFSLILESASTNQTSMYLCASSLGAAVASKETQYFGPGTRLLVL.

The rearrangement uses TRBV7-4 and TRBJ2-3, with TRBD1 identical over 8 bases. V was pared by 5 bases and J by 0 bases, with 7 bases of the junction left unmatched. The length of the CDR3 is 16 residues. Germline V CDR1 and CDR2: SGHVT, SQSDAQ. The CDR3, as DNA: TGTGCCAGCAGCCCTAGGGACAGGACTAGCACAGATACGCAGTATTTT. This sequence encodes CASSPRDRTSTDTQYF.

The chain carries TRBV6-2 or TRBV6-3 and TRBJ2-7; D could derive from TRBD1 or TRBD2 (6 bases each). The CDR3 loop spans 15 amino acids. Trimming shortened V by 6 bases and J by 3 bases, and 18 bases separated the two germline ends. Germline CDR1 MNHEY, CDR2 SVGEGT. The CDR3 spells CASRGATSLYYEQYV. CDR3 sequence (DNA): TGTGCCAGCAGGGGGGCTACTAGCCTGTACTACGAGCAGTACGTC.

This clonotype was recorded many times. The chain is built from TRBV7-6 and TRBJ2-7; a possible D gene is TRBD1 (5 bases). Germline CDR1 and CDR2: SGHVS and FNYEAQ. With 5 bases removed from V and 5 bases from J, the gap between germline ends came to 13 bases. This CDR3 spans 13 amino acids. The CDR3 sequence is CASSVVGAHEQYV. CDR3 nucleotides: TGTGCCAGCAGCGTCGTTGGGGCTCACGAGCAGTACGTC.

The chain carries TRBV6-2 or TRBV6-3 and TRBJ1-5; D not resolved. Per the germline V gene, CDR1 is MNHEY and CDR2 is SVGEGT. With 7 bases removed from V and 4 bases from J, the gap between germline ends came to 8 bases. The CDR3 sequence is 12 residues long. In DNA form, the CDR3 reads TGTGCCAGCAAGGCCATAAATCAGCCCCAGCATTTT. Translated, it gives CASKAINQPQHF.

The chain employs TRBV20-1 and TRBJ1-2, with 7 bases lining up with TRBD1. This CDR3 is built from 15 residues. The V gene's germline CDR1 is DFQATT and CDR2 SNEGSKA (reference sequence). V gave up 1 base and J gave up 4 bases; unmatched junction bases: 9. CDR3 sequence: CSARVIQGNRYGYTF. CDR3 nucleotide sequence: TGCAGTGCTAGAGTTATACAGGGGAATCGCTATGGCTACACCTTC.

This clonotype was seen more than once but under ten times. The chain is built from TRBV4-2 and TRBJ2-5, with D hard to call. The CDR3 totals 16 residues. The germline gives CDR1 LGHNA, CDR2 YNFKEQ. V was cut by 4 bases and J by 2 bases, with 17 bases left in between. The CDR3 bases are TGTGCCAGCAGCCCTCTAGAATCCCTGGGACAAGAGACCCAGTACTTC. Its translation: CASSPLESLGQETQYF.

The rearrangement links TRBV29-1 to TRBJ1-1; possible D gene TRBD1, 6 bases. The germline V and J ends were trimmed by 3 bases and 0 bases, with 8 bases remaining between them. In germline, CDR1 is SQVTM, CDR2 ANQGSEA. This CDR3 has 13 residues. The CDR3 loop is CSVDGQMNTEAFF. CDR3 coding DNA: TGCAGCGTTGATGGACAGATGAACACTGAAGCTTTCTTT. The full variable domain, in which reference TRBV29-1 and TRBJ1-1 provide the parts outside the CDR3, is SAVISQKPSRDICQRGTSLTIQCQVDSQVTMMFWYRQQPGQSLTLIATANQGSEATYESGFVIDKFPISRPNLTFSTLTVSNMSPEDSSIYLCSVDGQMNTEAFFGQGTRLTVV.

CDR3 coding DNA: TGTGCCAGCAGCTTAGGCGGGACCCCCAATGAGCAGTTCTTC. It specifies CASSLGGTPNEQFF. J is TRBJ2-1 and V is TRBV7-9, with a tentative D call TRBD2 (6 bases). CDR1 and CDR2 (germline): SEHNR, FQNEAQ (reference sequence). V was clipped by 1 base and J by 6 bases, with 10 bases between them. This CDR3 region has 14 residues.

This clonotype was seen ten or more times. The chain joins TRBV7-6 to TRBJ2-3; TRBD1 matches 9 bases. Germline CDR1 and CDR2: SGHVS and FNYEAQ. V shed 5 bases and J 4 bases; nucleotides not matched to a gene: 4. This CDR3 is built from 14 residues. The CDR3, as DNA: TGTGCCAGCAGCAAAACAGGGGGCCCAGATACGCAGTATTTT. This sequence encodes CASSKTGGPDTQYF.

CDR3: CASTLLRDGDYGYTF. In nucleotides, the CDR3 is TGTGCCAGCACCCTTCTCCGGGACGGCGACTATGGCTACACCTTC. The chain combines TRBV11-2 with TRBJ1-2; maybe TRBD1 (5 bases). The CDR3 sequence is 15 residues long. Germline values: CDR1 SGHAT, CDR2 FQNNGV. The V gene lost 7 bases and the J gene lost 3 bases, with 18 bases spanning the gap.